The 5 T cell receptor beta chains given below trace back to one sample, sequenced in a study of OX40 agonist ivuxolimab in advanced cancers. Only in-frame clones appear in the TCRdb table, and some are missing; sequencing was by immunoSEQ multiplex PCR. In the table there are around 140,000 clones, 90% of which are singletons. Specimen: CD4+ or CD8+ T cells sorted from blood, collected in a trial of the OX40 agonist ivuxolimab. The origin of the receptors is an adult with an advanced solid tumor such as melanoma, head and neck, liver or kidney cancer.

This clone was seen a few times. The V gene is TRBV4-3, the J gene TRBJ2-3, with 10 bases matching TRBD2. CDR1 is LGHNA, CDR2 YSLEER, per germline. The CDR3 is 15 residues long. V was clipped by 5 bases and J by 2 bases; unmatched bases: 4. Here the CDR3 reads CASSGLAGVTDTQYF. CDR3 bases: TGCGCCAGCAGCGGGCTAGCGGGAGTCACAGATACGCAGTATTTT.

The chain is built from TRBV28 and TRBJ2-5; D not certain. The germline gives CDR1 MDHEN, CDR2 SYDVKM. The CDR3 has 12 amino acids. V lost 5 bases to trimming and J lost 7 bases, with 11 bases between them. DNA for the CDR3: TGTGCCAGCAGTCCCTCCGTGGGGACCCAGTACTTC. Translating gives CASSPSVGTQYF.

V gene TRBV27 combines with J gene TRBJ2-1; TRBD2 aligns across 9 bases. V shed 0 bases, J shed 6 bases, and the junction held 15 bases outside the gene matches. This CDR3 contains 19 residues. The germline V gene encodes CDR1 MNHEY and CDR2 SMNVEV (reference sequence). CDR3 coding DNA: TGTGCCAGCAGTTTATCCCACCCAAGGGCTAGCGGGGAAGTCAATGAGCAGTTCTTC. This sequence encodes CASSLSHPRASGEVNEQFF.

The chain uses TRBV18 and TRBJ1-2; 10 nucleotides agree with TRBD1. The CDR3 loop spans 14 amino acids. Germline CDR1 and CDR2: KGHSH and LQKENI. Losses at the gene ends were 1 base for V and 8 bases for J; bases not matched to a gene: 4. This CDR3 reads CASSPLGTGDGYTF. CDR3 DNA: TGTGCCAGCTCACCACTTGGGACAGGGGACGGCTACACCTTC.

The CDR3 DNA follows: TGTGCCAGCAGTTATAATGCGGGGACGTACAATGAGCAGTTCTTC. Translation gives CASSYNAGTYNEQFF. This rearrangement joins TRBV7-8 to TRBJ2-1, with D tentatively TRBD2 (6 bases). Deletions cut 6 bases from V and 4 bases from J, with 16 bases between. In germline, CDR1 is SGHVS, CDR2 FQNEAQ. The CDR3 is made up of 15 amino acids.